This T cell receptor beta chain was documented in a study of T cell changes during pregnancy in multiple sclerosis. This clone was detected only a few times. The CDR3 length is 11 residues. Germline V gene lookup returns CDR1 MNHNS and CDR2 SASEGT. V was pared by 10 bases and J by 7 bases, with 11 bases between. Generated by immunoSEQ multiplex PCR, the TCRdb table keeps only in-frame clones and is missing some. The data show fewer than 150,000 clones, 95% to 98% seen once. The TCR comes from a female donor with multiple sclerosis, enrolled in a pregnancy study. This rearrangement joins TRBV6-1 to TRBJ2-1; D is undetermined. Sequenced material: peripheral blood, taken after pregnancy. The CDR3 sequence is CATSVPNEQFF. The CDR3 DNA follows: TGTGCCACTAGTGTCCCGAATGAGCAGTTCTTC.